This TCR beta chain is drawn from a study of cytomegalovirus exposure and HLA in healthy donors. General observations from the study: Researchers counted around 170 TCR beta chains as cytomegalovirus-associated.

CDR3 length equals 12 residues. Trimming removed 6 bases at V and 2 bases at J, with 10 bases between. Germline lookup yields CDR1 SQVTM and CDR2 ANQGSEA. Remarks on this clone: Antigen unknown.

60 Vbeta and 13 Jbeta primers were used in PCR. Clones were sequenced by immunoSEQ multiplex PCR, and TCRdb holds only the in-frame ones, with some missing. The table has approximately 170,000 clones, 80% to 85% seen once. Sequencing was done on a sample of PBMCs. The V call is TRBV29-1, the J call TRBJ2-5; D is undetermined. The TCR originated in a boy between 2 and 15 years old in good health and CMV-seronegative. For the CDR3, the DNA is TGCAGCGTAGCACAGTCGCAAGAGACCCAGTACTTC. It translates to CSVAQSQETQYF.